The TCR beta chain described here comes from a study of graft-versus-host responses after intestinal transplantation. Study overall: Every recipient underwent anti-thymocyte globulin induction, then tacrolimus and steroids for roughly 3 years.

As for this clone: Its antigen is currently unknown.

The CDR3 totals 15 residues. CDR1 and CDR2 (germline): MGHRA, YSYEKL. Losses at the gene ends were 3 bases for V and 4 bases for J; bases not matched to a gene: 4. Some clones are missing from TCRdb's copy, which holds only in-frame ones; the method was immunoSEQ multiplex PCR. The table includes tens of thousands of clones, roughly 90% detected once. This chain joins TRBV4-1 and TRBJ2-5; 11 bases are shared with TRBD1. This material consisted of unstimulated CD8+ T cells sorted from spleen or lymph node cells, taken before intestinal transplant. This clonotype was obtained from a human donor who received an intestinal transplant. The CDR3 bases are TGCGCCAGCAGCCACCCGGGACAGGGGGGAGAGACCCAGTACTTC. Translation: CASSHPGQGGETQYF.